The 16 T cell receptor beta chains listed next were all sequenced from one sample in a study of blood T cell repertoires in COVID-19. Some clones are missing from TCRdb's copy, which holds only in-frame ones; the method was immunoSEQ multiplex PCR. The sample consists of a few hundred thousand clones, around 85% of them appearing once. The sample was peripheral blood. Receptors were obtained from a human donor with COVID-19, enrolled during active disease. The donor label of this sample is uncertain.

The chain links TRBV28 to TRBJ2-7; no clear D. This CDR3 has 14 amino acids. V dropped 1 base and J dropped 2 bases, with 9 bases sitting between them. Germline lookup yields CDR1 MDHEN and CDR2 SYDVKM. As DNA, the CDR3 is TGTGCCAGCAGTTTATTACTGAGAACCTACGAGCAGTACTTC. It encodes CASSLLLRTYEQYF.

This clone was recorded many times. The rearrangement links TRBV5-5 to TRBJ2-7; 9 bases map to TRBD1. This CDR3 comprises 14 residues. V gave up 3 bases and J gave up 5 bases; unmatched junction bases: 6. Germline V gene data show CDR1 as SGHKS and CDR2 as YYEKEE (reference sequence). The CDR3 spells CASSSTGGFDEQYF. The CDR3 region has the DNA TGTGCCAGCAGCTCGACAGGGGGATTCGACGAGCAGTACTTC.

The chain carries TRBV7-2 and TRBJ1-1, with a tentative D call TRBD1 (5 bases). The germline V gene has CDR1 SGHTA and CDR2 FQGNSA. This CDR3 spans 14 amino acids. Trimming pared 7 bases from V and 4 bases from J, leaving 16 bases between. CDR3 sequence reads: CASTMGGDLTEAFF. The CDR3 region has the DNA TGTGCCAGCACAATGGGGGGGGACCTCACTGAAGCTTTCTTT. Full variable domain (missing parts from reference TRBV7-2 and TRBJ1-1): GAGVSQSPSNKVTEKGKDVELRCDPISGHTALYWYRQSLGQGLEFLIYFQGNSAPDKSGLPSDRFSAERTGGSVSTLTIQRTQQEDSAVYLCASTMGGDLTEAFFGQGTRLTVV.

V is TRBV6-5 and J is TRBJ1-2; D is possibly TRBD1 (5 bases). The CDR3 runs 14 residues. CDR1 MNHEY and CDR2 SVGAGI come from the germline V gene. Trimming left V 0 bases short and J 4 bases short, with 9 bases between. The CDR3 DNA sequence: TGTGCCAGCAGTTACTCGGGGAGGGGCTATGGCTACACCTTC. The encoded protein is CASSYSGRGYGYTF.

This clone showed up many times. The chain links TRBV5-8 to TRBJ2-7; D ambiguous. The V gene's germline CDR1 is SGHTS and CDR2 YDEGEE. CDR3 length: 15 amino acids. Trimming took off 5 bases at V and 7 bases at J, with 22 bases between the two ends. CDR3 in amino acids: CASSFATDPPREQYF. DNA of the CDR3: TGTGCCAGCAGTTTCGCTACAGACCCCCCAAGGGAGCAGTACTTC.

This chain links TRBV19 with TRBJ1-5; the D is unclear. The CDR3 consists of 13 residues. The V gene's germline CDR1 is LNHDA and CDR2 SQIVND (reference sequence). Deletions cut 5 bases from V and 5 bases from J, with 10 bases between. For the CDR3, the DNA is TGTGCCAGTAGTGAGCAGGCAGATCAGCCCCAGCATTTT. This gives the protein CASSEQADQPQHF.

This sequence joins TRBV9 and TRBJ1-1; D perhaps matches TRBD1 (5 bases). CDR3 length equals 14 residues. CDR1 SGDLS and CDR2 YYNGEE come from the germline V gene. V was clipped by 2 bases and J by 5 bases, with 13 bases between them. CDR3 coding DNA: TGTGCCAGCAGCGTGGGGGGAACGGAAACTGAAGCTTTCTTT. Protein: CASSVGGTETEAFF.

This clone was found a few times. The chain joins TRBV7-9 to TRBJ2-3; TRBD2 matches 10 bases. V lost 5 bases, J lost 3 bases, and 2 bases stayed unmatched. Germline CDR1 reads SEHNR; CDR2 reads FQNEAQ (reference sequence). CDR3 size: 14 residues. The CDR3 nucleotides are TGTGCCAGCAGCCCTAGCGGGAGAACAGATACGCAGTATTTT. Translating it yields CASSPSGRTDTQYF.

There are a few counts of this clone. This chain joins TRBV6-5 and TRBJ2-3, with D maybe TRBD1 (6 bases). The CDR3 is 15 amino acids. Trimming took 5 bases from V and 2 from J, leaving 14 bases between them. The germline V gene has CDR1 MNHEY and CDR2 SVGAGI. Here the CDR3 DNA reads TGTGCCAGCAGTCAGGGGTGGGGAGCCACAGATACGCAGTATTTT. Residues: CASSQGWGATDTQYF.

V is TRBV3-1 (or the pseudogene TRBV3-2) and J is TRBJ2-7; 11 bases are a match to TRBD2. Germline V CDR1 and CDR2: LGHDT, YNNKEL (reference sequence). After removal of 4 bases from V and 3 bases from J, the junction contained 8 bases not matched to a gene. The CDR3 spans 16 residues. CDR3 in amino acids: CASSPLAGGGRYEQYF. CDR3 sequence (DNA): TGTGCCAGCAGCCCCCTAGCGGGAGGTGGCCGCTACGAGCAGTACTTC.

The chain joins TRBV28 to TRBJ1-1; possible D gene TRBD1, 6 bases. The CDR3 contains 13 residues. Trimming removed 7 bases at V and 6 bases at J, with 15 bases between. CDR1 is MDHEN and CDR2 is SYDVKM in the germline V gene. The CDR3 here is CASTRGAWAEAFF. The CDR3 DNA reads as TGTGCCAGCACCCGGGGGGCGTGGGCTGAAGCTTTCTTT.

The CDR3 nucleotides read TGTGCCAGCAGTCCTACGGGACAAGTCCAAGAGACCCAGTACTTC. Amino acid sequence: CASSPTGQVQETQYF. The genes are TRBV2 and TRBJ2-5; a weak D match, TRBD1 (6 bases). Deletions cut 5 bases from V and 1 base from J, with 14 bases between. The CDR3 runs 15 residues. Germline V gene sequence: CDR1 SNHLY, CDR2 FYNNEI.

J is TRBJ1-1 and V is TRBV7-8, with 7 bases aligning to TRBD1. This CDR3 has 14 residues. CDR1 is SGHVS and CDR2 is FQNEAQ in the germline V gene. The V gene end was trimmed by 5 bases and the J gene end by 3 bases; junction bases not matched to a gene: 6. In nucleotides, the CDR3 is TGTGCCAGCAGCCCTCGCAGGGGGTACACTGAAGCTTTCTTT. It encodes CASSPRRGYTEAFF.

In its sample, this clone was seen a few times. J is TRBJ2-7 and V is TRBV27; 9 bases agree with TRBD2. Trimming cost V 5 bases and J 0 bases; bases outside gene matches: 5. The CDR3 loop spans 15 amino acids. The germline V gene has CDR1 MNHEY and CDR2 SMNVEV (reference sequence). CDR3 sequence: CASSKLAGDSYEQYF. As DNA, the CDR3 is TGTGCCAGCAGTAAACTAGCGGGCGACTCCTACGAGCAGTACTTC.

V is TRBV5-1 and J is TRBJ2-1; 9 positions agree with TRBD2. The CDR3 runs 16 residues. Trimming removed 0 bases from V and 2 bases from J; junction bases left unmatched: 3. Germline V lookup: CDR1 SGHRS, CDR2 YFSETQ. The CDR3 bases are TGCGCCAGCAGCTTGGAGCCTAGCGGGGCCTACAATGAGCAGTTCTTC. The encoded protein is CASSLEPSGAYNEQFF.

This clone was seen a few times. V gene TRBV19 combines with J gene TRBJ1-5; possible D gene TRBD1, 5 bases. The germline V gene has CDR1 LNHDA and CDR2 SQIVND (reference sequence). This CDR3 comprises 14 residues. V was clipped by 5 bases and J by 3 bases, with 11 bases between them. The CDR3 is CASSSAGNNQPQHF. Here the CDR3 DNA reads TGTGCCAGTAGTTCGGCAGGGAACAATCAGCCCCAGCATTTT.